The 31 T cell receptor beta chains presented below share a single source sample, sequenced in a study of blood T cell repertoires in COVID-19. Sequenced by immunoSEQ multiplex PCR; TCRdb stores in-frame clones only, minus some. The table lists hundreds of thousands of clones, 70% to 90% of them singletons. Sequencing was performed on peripheral blood. These receptors were obtained from a woman aged 25 to 39 with active or convalescent COVID-19.

To note about this clone: At one boundary the junction diverges from the germline segment, which might be a read error. The chain joins TRBV2 to TRBJ2-5; D gene ambiguous. Germline values: CDR1 SNHLY, CDR2 FYNNEI. The CDR3 runs to 11 residues. In DNA form, the CDR3 reads TGTGCCAGCAGTGAACAAGAGAACCAGTACTTC. Translating gives CASSEQENQYF.

The chain has TRBV10-3 and TRBJ1-2, with 7 bases that match TRBD1. V shed 10 bases and J 8 bases; nucleotides not matched to a gene: 10. Germline assignment: CDR1 ENHRY and CDR2 SYGVKD. The CDR3 contains 12 residues. CDR3: CATRDSSVGYTF. Written as DNA, the CDR3 is TGTGCCACCCGGGACAGCAGTGTAGGCTACACCTTC.

The chain recombines TRBV5-4 with TRBJ2-5, with D perhaps matching TRBD2 (7 bases). The CDR3 is 17 residues long. The V and J ends lost 0 bases and 2 bases respectively, with 17 bases between them. Germline values: CDR1 SGHNT, CDR2 YYREEE (reference sequence). The CDR3 sequence is CASSLAGRGPYQETQYF. The CDR3 DNA follows: TGTGCCAGCAGCTTGGCTGGGCGGGGGCCCTATCAAGAGACCCAGTACTTC.

This clone was seen just once. The V call is TRBV6-2 or TRBV6-3, the J call TRBJ1-1; 8 nucleotides match TRBD1. Germline loops: CDR1 MNHEY, CDR2 SVGEGT. Unmatched junction bases numbered 13, after V lost 6 bases and J lost 4 bases. The CDR3 loop spans 16 amino acids. The CDR3 spells CASSPTRTGRVTEAFF. The DNA for the CDR3 is TGTGCCAGCAGCCCAACCCGGACAGGGAGGGTCACTGAAGCTTTCTTT.

The chain employs TRBV10-3 and TRBJ2-7, with 8 bases that match TRBD2. Germline-derived CDR1 and CDR2 are ENHRY and SYGVKD. CDR3 length: 14 residues. With 3 bases clipped from V and 3 bases from J, the junction kept 4 bases outside the gene matches. This chain's CDR3 is CAISDGGVGYEQYF. As DNA, the CDR3 is TGTGCCATCAGTGACGGGGGGGTGGGCTACGAGCAGTACTTC.

The genes are TRBV7-9 and TRBJ2-5; possibly TRBD2 for D (5 bases). In germline, CDR1 is SEHNR, CDR2 FQNEAQ (reference sequence). The CDR3 totals 15 residues. The V end was cut by 5 bases, the J end by 2 bases, with 15 bases between. The CDR3: CASSPLGVIQETQYF. Here the CDR3 DNA reads TGTGCCAGCAGCCCCCTCGGGGTTATTCAAGAGACCCAGTACTTC.

A few counts support this clone. V usage is TRBV19 and J usage is TRBJ1-1; no reliable D call. Germline CDR1 and CDR2: LNHDA and SQIVND (reference sequence). The V gene lost 10 bases and the J gene lost 0 bases, with 12 bases spanning the gap. The CDR3 is 13 amino acids. The chain's CDR3 is CATKVQLNTEAFF. CDR3 DNA sequence: TGTGCCACCAAGGTACAGCTGAACACTGAAGCTTTCTTT.

The chain couples TRBV2 to TRBJ1-1; D not certain. Trimming took 3 bases from V and 1 from J, leaving 9 bases between them. The CDR3 covers 14 residues. The germline gives CDR1 SNHLY, CDR2 FYNNEI. The CDR3 here is CASSDPRSNTEAFF. CDR3 DNA: TGTGCCAGCAGTGATCCCAGGTCGAACACTGAAGCTTTCTTT.

This rearrangement joins TRBV11-2 to TRBJ2-2; possibly TRBD1 for D (5 bases). Trimming cost V 1 base and J 6 bases, with 12 bases left between them. The CDR3 has 15 amino acids. Germline V gives CDR1 SGHAT, CDR2 FQNNGV. The CDR3 DNA sequence: TGTGCCAGCAGCTTAGTTCAGGGTTTAGCCGGGGAGCTGTTTTTT. Its translation: CASSLVQGLAGELFF.

J is TRBJ2-2 and V is TRBV4-1; 13 bases are a match to TRBD2. Germline CDR1 and CDR2: MGHRA and YSYEKL. CDR3 length equals 17 residues. Trimming took 6 bases from V and 4 from J; bases not matched to a gene: 8. The chain's CDR3 is CASRETSGGAGTGELFF. The CDR3 DNA is TGCGCCAGCAGAGAAACTAGCGGGGGGGCCGGCACCGGGGAGCTGTTTTTT.

This clone was seen once. The gene calls are TRBV24-1 and TRBJ2-2, with TRBD1 matching over 11 bases. The CDR3 spans 16 residues. In germline, CDR1 is KGHDR, CDR2 SFDVKD. After removal of 2 bases from V and 6 bases from J, the junction contained 4 bases not matched to a gene. The CDR3 bases are TGTGCCACCAGTGATTGGCGGGGACAGGGGGCCGGGGAGCTGTTTTTT. Its translation is CATSDWRGQGAGELFF.

The chain recombines TRBV27 with TRBJ1-2, with D perhaps matching TRBD1 (6 bases). The V end lost 10 bases, the J end lost 4 bases, and 28 bases lay between the germline ends. The CDR3 has 17 amino acids. Germline V gene lookup returns CDR1 MNHEY and CDR2 SMNVEV (reference sequence). CDR3 sequence (DNA): TGTGCCACCAAAAATGCCCAGACAGGCCCCGTTAGCTATGGCTACACCTTC. Translation gives CATKNAQTGPVSYGYTF.

V usage is TRBV7-9 and J usage is TRBJ2-3, with D hard to call. The CDR3 contains 15 residues. CDR1 SEHNR and CDR2 FQNEAQ come from the germline V gene (reference sequence). The germline V and J ends were trimmed by 1 base and 1 base, with 9 bases remaining between them. This chain's CDR3 is CASSLEGVGTDTQYF. In DNA form, the CDR3 reads TGTGCCAGCAGCTTAGAAGGAGTGGGCACAGATACGCAGTATTTT.

The V gene is TRBV6-5, the J gene TRBJ2-7, with TRBD1 matching 8 bases. The CDR3 loop spans 15 amino acids. Trimming at V came to 6 bases and at J to 2 bases, leaving 9 bases not matched to a gene. The germline V gene has CDR1 MNHEY and CDR2 SVGAGI. CDR3 DNA: TGTGCCAGCAGCGTAGGGGACAGGTCTCCCTACGAGCAGTACTTC. Residues: CASSVGDRSPYEQYF.

V usage is TRBV24-1 and J usage is TRBJ2-5, with 8 positions matching TRBD2. Unmatched junction bases numbered 12, after V lost 5 bases and J lost 5 bases. CDR1 and CDR2 from the germline V gene are KGHDR and SFDVKD. CDR3 length: 16 amino acids. CDR3 nucleotides: TGTGCCACCAGTGCCTCAGCGAGCGGGGGACTTGAGACCCAGTACTTC. Its translation is CATSASASGGLETQYF.

The chain has TRBV18 and TRBJ2-1; 9 bases fit TRBD2. Germline CDR1 and CDR2: KGHSH and LQKENI. Trimming at V came to 4 bases and at J to 1 base, leaving 5 bases not matched to a gene. This CDR3 comprises 16 residues. The CDR3 DNA is TGTGCCAGCTCACTCTCTAGCGGGATTTCCTACAATGAGCAGTTCTTC. Protein sequence: CASSLSSGISYNEQFF.

The chain uses TRBV29-1 and TRBJ1-2; 7 bases are shared with TRBD1. CDR1 and CDR2 (germline): SQVTM, ANQGSEA. The CDR3 has 12 amino acids. After removal of 8 bases from V and 8 bases from J, the junction contained 11 bases not matched to a gene. This CDR3 is CSTRQGVGGYTF. The CDR3 DNA follows: TGCAGCACCAGACAGGGAGTGGGAGGCTACACCTTC.

The chain recombines TRBV7-7 with TRBJ2-7; TRBD1 might be the D (6 bases). The V and J ends lost 5 bases and 5 bases respectively, with 16 bases between them. Per germline, CDR1 SSHAT and CDR2 FNYEAQ (reference sequence). This CDR3 spans 14 amino acids. The CDR3 is CASSPTAGAHEQYF. Written as DNA, the CDR3 is TGTGCCAGCAGCCCCACAGCAGGGGCGCACGAGCAGTACTTC.

This chain joins TRBV28 and TRBJ2-1, with a possible D match to TRBD2 (6 bases). V lost 8 bases to trimming and J lost 2 bases, with 19 bases between them. The germline V gene encodes CDR1 MDHEN and CDR2 SYDVKM. CDR3 length: 16 residues. The DNA of the CDR3 is TGTGCCAGCTCGGCGGCCGGGGGTGTCACCTACAATGAGCAGTTCTTC. Its protein is CASSAAGGVTYNEQFF.

This clone was found a few times. The chain joins TRBV19 to TRBJ1-5; 11 bases fit TRBD1. J lost 0 bases, V lost 6 bases, and 4 bases had no gene match. The CDR3 is made up of 16 amino acids. Looked up from germline, CDR1 is LNHDA and CDR2 is SQIVND (reference sequence). CDR3 residues: CASSWDRGNSNQPQHF. The DNA of the CDR3 is TGTGCCAGTAGCTGGGACAGGGGGAATAGCAATCAGCCCCAGCATTTT.

The chain combines TRBV4-1 with TRBJ2-3; 7 bases fit TRBD2. CDR1 is MGHRA and CDR2 is YSYEKL in the germline V gene. CDR3 length equals 15 residues. V lost 4 bases to trimming and J lost 5 bases; unmatched junction nucleotides: 9. This CDR3 reads CASSLSGVPEDTQYF. CDR3 in DNA: TGCGCCAGCAGCCTCAGCGGGGTTCCGGAAGATACGCAGTATTTT.

This clone was observed a single time. The genes are TRBV11-3 and TRBJ1-1, with D unresolved. V dropped 4 bases and J dropped 3 bases, with 15 bases sitting between them. Germline V gene data show CDR1 as SGHNT and CDR2 as YENEEA. The CDR3 loop spans 15 amino acids. The CDR3 DNA sequence: TGTGCCAGCAGCTCGGGCAGTTGGGGAGACACTGAAGCTTTCTTT. Its protein is CASSSGSWGDTEAFF.

This sequence joins TRBV30 and TRBJ1-4; TRBD1 is a possible D gene (5 bases). The CDR3 has 14 amino acids. From germline, CDR1 is GTSNPN and CDR2 SVGIG (reference sequence). The V end was cut by 4 bases, the J end by 5 bases, with 14 bases between. The CDR3 here is CAWTQDRRNEKLFF. CDR3 DNA: TGTGCCTGGACCCAAGACAGAAGAAATGAAAAACTGTTTTTT.

This clone was recorded a few times. The chain links TRBV28 to TRBJ1-5, with 9 nucleotides matching TRBD1. Germline CDR1 reads MDHEN; CDR2 reads SYDVKM. Trimming took 4 bases from V and 4 from J; bases not matched to a gene: 5. This CDR3 is 15 amino acids long. In nucleotides, the CDR3 is TGTGCCAGCAGTTACGACAGGGGGGATAATCAGCCCCAGCATTTT. This sequence encodes CASSYDRGDNQPQHF.

This chain links TRBV7-2 with TRBJ2-2, with a tentative D call TRBD2 (5 bases). CDR1 SGHTA and CDR2 FQGNSA come from the germline V gene. Trimming removed 3 bases at V and 8 bases at J, with 7 bases between. The CDR3 runs 12 residues. CDR3: CASSFREGELFF. The DNA for the CDR3 is TGTGCCAGCAGCTTTAGGGAGGGGGAGCTGTTTTTT.

This rearrangement joins TRBV29-1 to TRBJ2-5, with 7 nucleotides matching TRBD2. This CDR3 contains 14 residues. With 7 bases clipped from V and 4 bases from J, the junction kept 12 bases outside the gene matches. The germline V gene has CDR1 SQVTM and CDR2 ANQGSEA. CDR3 sequence reads: CSGQGTILPETQYF. CDR3 sequence (DNA): TGCAGCGGACAAGGGACTATCCTCCCAGAGACCCAGTACTTC.

The rearrangement joins TRBV15 to TRBJ2-1; maybe TRBD2 (5 bases). The V end lost 4 bases, the J end lost 6 bases, and 16 bases lay between the germline ends. The CDR3 spans 15 residues. CDR1 and CDR2 from the germline V gene are LNHNV and YYDKDF (reference sequence). The CDR3 coding sequence is TGTGCCACCAGCACCCCGGAGCTAGCAGGCAATGAGCAGTTCTTC. Translated, it gives CATSTPELAGNEQFF.

V is TRBV18 and J is TRBJ2-5; 8 bases agree with TRBD2. CDR3 length: 14 residues. Germline CDR1 reads KGHSH; CDR2 reads LQKENI. The ends lost 4 bases at V and 0 bases at J; junction bases unmatched: 1. CDR3 amino acids: CASSLLADQETQYF. The CDR3 DNA reads as TGTGCCAGCTCACTACTAGCGGACCAAGAGACCCAGTACTTC. The entire variable domain, with the rest obtained from reference TRBV18 and TRBJ2-5, is as follows: NAGVMQNPRHLVRRRGQEARLRCSPMKGHSHVYWYRQLPEEGLKFMVYLQKENIIDESGMPKERFSAEFPKEGPSILRIQQVVRGDSAAYFCASSLLADQETQYFGPGTRLLVL.

The rearrangement links TRBV28 to TRBJ1-1, with TRBD1 matching over 8 bases. V lost 3 bases to trimming and J lost 6 bases; unmatched junction nucleotides: 9. CDR1 is MDHEN and CDR2 is SYDVKM in the germline V gene. The CDR3 spans 15 residues. The CDR3 here is CASSFRQGMYAEAFF. The DNA for the CDR3 is TGTGCCAGCAGTTTCCGACAGGGGATGTACGCTGAAGCTTTCTTT.

The V call is TRBV4-1, the J call TRBJ1-3; D is undetermined. Looked up from germline, CDR1 is MGHRA and CDR2 is YSYEKL. V lost 4 bases and J lost 2, with 9 bases in between. This CDR3 has 14 residues. The CDR3 nucleotides read TGCGCCAGCAGCCCAGCGGAAACTGGAAACACCATATATTTT. It is translated as CASSPAETGNTIYF.

The genes are TRBV15 and TRBJ1-5, with 7 bases fitting TRBD1. CDR3 length: 14 residues. CDR1 and CDR2 (germline): LNHNV, YYDKDF (reference sequence). The junction had 3 bases not matched to a gene; V was cut back by 4 bases and J by 3 bases. The CDR3 spells CATSNDRDNQPQHF. CDR3 in DNA: TGTGCCACCAGCAATGACAGGGACAATCAGCCCCAGCATTTT. The full variable domain, completed using reference TRBV15 and TRBJ1-5, is DAMVIQNPRYQVTQFGKPVTLSCSQTLNHNVMYWYQQKSSQAPKLLFHYYDKDFNNEADTPDNFQSRRPNTSFCFLDIRSPGLGDTAMYLCATSNDRDNQPQHFGDGTRLSIL.